This TCR beta chain is from a study of vaccination effects on CD4 cells after COVID-19. Overall study results and limits: Nearly all vaccine-induced clones in healthy recipients recognized only SARS-CoV-2. Whether induced by infection or by vaccine, clones showed marked clonal contraction late after vaccination.

Using immunoSEQ multiplex PCR, the repertoire was profiled, and TCRdb retains in-frame clones only, with some absent. The repertoire consists of around 24,000 clones, with around four fifths occurring once and the leading ten covering approximately 23%. Expansion with viral peptide pools was applied to antigen-specific CD4+ T cells by the ViraFEST assay prior to sequencing. Following 10 days of culture, CD4+ T cells were isolated. Every participant took two doses of the BNT162b2 or mRNA-1273 vaccine. On days 3 and 7, fresh IL-2 medium replaced half the medium. Details on this clone: The antigen remains undetermined.

The CDR3 runs to 16 residues. Germline V gene sequence: CDR1 LGHNT, CDR2 FRNRAP. Trimming at V came to 0 bases and at J to 4 bases, leaving 8 bases not matched to a gene. Material: CD4+ T cells from PBMCs cultured with HCoV-NL63 spike peptides, obtained after COVID-19 vaccination. The sequence was obtained from a human donor who received a COVID-19 vaccine. The V and J genes are TRBV12-5 and TRBJ1-2; 7 nucleotides align to TRBD1. Here the CDR3 reads CASGLVVTGDPYGYTF. CDR3 nucleotides: TGTGCTAGTGGTTTGGTAGTAACAGGGGATCCCTATGGCTACACCTTC.